This T cell receptor beta chain was sequenced during a study of identical twins. One entry per CDR3 protein results from TCRdb running MiXCR on the 5' RACE reads. The repertoire consists of around 300,000 distinct CDR3 sequences, with approximately 8.5% occurring once and the leading ten covering less than 2.5%. Concerning this clonotype itself: Its antigen is undetermined. Germline is not matched at one junction end, which may reflect a read error.

Germline V gene lookup returns CDR1 DFQATT and CDR2 SNEGSKA (reference sequence). The CDR3 sequence is 12 residues long. Study-wide results and limits: Partial confounding of zero-insertion analyses by invariant MAIT and iNKT cells was possible.

These data are also associated with another study on yellow fever vaccine responses in identical twins.

The chain has TRBV20-1 and TRBJ2-1, with 9 positions matching TRBD2. The sequence derives from a woman younger than 35 in good health. Input material: memory (CD45RO+) T cells sorted from blood. The CDR3 DNA reads as TGCAGTGCTAGAGATAATAGCGGGAGCCAGGCCTTC. It translates to CSARDNSGSQAF.